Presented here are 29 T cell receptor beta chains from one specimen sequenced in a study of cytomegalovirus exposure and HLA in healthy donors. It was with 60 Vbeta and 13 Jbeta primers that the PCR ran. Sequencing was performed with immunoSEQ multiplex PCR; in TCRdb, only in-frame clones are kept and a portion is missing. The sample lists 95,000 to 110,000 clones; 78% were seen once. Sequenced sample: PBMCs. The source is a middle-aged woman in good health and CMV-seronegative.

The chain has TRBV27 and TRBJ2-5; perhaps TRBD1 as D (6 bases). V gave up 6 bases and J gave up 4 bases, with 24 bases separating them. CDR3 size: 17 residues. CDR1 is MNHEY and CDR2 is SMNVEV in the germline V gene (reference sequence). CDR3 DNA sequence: TGTGCCAGCAGCCTGGGACACCTCTGGAAGGGGCGAGAGACCCAGTACTTC. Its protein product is CASSLGHLWKGRETQYF.

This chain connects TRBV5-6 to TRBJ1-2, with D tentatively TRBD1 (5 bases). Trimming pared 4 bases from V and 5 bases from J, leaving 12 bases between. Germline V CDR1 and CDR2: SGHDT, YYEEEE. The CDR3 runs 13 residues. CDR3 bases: TGTGCCAGCAGCGATGACAGAAGTTATGGCTACACCTTC. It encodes CASSDDRSYGYTF.

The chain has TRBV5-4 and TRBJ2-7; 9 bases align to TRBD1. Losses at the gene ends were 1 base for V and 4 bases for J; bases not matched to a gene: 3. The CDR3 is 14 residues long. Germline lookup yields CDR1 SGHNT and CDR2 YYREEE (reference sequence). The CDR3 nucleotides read TGTGCCAGCAGCTTGACAGGGGGCAGGTACGAGCAGTACTTC. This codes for CASSLTGGRYEQYF.

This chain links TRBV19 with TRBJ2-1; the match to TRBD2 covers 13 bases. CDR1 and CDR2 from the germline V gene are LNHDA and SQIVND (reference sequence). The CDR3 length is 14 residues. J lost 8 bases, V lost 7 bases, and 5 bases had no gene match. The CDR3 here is CASTTGLAGDEQFF. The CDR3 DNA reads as TGTGCCAGTACAACAGGACTAGCGGGAGATGAGCAGTTCTTC.

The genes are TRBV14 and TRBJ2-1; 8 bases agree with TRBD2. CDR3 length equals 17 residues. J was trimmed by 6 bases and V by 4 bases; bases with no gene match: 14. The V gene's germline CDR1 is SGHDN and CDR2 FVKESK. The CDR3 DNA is TGTGCCAGCAGCCCAGGGTCTGGCGGGAGGTCGGTCAATGAGCAGTTCTTC. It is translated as CASSPGSGGRSVNEQFF.

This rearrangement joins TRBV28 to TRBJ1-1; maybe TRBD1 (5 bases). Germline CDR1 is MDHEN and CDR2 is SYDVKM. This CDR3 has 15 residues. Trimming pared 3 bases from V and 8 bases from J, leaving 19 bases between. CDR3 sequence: CASSFQAPQGKEAFF. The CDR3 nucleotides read TGTGCCAGCAGTTTTCAGGCCCCTCAGGGTAAGGAAGCTTTCTTT.

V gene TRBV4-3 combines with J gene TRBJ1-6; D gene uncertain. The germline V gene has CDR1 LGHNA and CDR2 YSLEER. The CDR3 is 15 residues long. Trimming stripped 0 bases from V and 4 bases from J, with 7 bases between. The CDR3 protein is CASSQDHRYNSPLHF. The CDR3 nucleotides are TGCGCCAGCAGCCAAGATCACAGATATAATTCACCCCTCCACTTT.

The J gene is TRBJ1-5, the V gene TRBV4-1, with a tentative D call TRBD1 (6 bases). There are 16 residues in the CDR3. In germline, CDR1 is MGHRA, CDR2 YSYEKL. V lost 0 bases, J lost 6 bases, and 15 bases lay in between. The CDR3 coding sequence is TGCGCCAGCAGCCAAGACCTATGGACAGCCGCTCAGCCCCAGCATTTT. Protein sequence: CASSQDLWTAAQPQHF.

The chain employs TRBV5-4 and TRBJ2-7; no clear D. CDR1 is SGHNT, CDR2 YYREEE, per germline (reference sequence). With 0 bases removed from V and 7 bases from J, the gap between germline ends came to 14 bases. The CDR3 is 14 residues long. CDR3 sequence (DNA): TGTGCCAGCAGCTTGGGACTCGGGTTTGGAGAGCAGTACTTC. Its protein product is CASSLGLGFGEQYF. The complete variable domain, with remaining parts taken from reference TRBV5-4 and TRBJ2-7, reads ETGVTQSPTHLIKTRGQQVTLRCSSQSGHNTVSWYQQALGQGPQFIFQYYREEENGRGNFPPRFSGLQFPNYSSELNVNALELDDSALYLCASSLGLGFGEQYFGPGTRLTVT.

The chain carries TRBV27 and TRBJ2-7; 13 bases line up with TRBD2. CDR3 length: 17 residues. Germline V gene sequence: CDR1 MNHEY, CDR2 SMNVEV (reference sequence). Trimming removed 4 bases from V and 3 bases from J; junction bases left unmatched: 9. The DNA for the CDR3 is TGTGCCAGCAGTTCCCCGGGACTAGCGGGAAAGATCTACGAGCAGTACTTC. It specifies CASSSPGLAGKIYEQYF.

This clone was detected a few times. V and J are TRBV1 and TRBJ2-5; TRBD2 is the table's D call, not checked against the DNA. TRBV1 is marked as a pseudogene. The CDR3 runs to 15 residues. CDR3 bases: TGCACCGACCCAGAGGGAGACACCAACCAAGAGACCCAGTACTTC. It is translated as CTDPEGDTNQETQYF.

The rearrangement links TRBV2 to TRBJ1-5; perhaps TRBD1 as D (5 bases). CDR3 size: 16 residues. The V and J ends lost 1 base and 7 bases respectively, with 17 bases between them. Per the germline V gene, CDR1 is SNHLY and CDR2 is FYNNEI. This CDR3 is CASSEVEGVGMQPQHF. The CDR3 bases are TGTGCCAGCAGTGAAGTTGAAGGGGTTGGGATGCAGCCCCAGCATTTT.

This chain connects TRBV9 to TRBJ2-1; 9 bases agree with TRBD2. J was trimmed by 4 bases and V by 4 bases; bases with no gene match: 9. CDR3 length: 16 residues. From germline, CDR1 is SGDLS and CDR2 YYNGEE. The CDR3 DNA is TGTGCCAGCAGCAGACTGATGACTAGCGGATACAATGAGCAGTTCTTC. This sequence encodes CASSRLMTSGYNEQFF.

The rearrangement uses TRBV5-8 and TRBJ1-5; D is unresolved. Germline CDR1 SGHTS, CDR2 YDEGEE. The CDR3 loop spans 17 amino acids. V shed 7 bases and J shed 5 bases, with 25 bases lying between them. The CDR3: CASRVGQDKPLDQPQHF. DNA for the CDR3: TGTGCCAGCCGGGTGGGTCAAGATAAACCCTTGGATCAGCCCCAGCATTTT.

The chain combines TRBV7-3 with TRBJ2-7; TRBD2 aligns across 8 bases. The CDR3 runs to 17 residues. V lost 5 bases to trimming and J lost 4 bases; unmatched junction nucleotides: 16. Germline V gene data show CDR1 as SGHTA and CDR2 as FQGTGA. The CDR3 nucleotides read TGTGCCAGCAGCCCCCGCGGGGGGCAAACGCCCGTATACGAGCAGTACTTC. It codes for CASSPRGGQTPVYEQYF. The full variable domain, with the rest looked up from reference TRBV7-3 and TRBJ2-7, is GAGVSQTPSNKVTEKGKYVELRCDPISGHTALYWYRQSLGQGPEFLIYFQGTGAADDSGLPNDRFFAVRPEGSVSTLKIQRTERGDSAVYLCASSPRGGQTPVYEQYFGPGTRLTVT.

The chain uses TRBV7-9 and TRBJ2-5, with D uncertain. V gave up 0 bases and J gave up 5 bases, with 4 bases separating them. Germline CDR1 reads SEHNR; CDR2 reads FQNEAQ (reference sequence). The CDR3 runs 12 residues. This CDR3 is CASSLAQETQYF. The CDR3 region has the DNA TGTGCCAGCAGCTTAGCCCAGGAGACCCAGTACTTC. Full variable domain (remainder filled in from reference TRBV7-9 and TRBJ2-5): DTGVSQNPRHKITKRGQNVTFRCDPISEHNRLYWYRQTLGQGPEFLTYFQNEAQLEKSRLLSDRFSAERPKGSFSTLEIQRTEQGDSAMYLCASSLAQETQYFGPGTRLLVL.

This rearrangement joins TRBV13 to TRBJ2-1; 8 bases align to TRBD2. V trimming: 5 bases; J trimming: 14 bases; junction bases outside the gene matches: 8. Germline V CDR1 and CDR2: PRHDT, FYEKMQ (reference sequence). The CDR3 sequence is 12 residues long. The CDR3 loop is CASSGRLAFKFF. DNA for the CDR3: TGTGCCAGCAGCGGACGACTAGCGTTTAAGTTCTTC.

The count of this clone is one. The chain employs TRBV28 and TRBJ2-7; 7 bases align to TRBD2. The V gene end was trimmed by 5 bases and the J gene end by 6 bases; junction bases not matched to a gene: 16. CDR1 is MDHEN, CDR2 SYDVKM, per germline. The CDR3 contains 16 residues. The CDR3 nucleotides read TGTGCCAGCAGTCCCCTCCTACGGGGGAGGGGTCCCGAGCAGTACTTC. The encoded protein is CASSPLLRGRGPEQYF.

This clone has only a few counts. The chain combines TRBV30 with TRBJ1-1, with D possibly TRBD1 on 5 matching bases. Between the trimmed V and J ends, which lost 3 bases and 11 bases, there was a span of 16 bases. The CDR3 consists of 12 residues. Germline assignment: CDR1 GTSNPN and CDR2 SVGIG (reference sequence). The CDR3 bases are TGTGCCTGGAGCGACCCACCCCGGGGGGCTTTCTTT. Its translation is CAWSDPPRGAFF.

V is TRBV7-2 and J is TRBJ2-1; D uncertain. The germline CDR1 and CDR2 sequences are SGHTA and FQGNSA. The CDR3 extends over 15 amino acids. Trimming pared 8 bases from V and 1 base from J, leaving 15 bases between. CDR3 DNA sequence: TGTGCCAGCGGTTTAGACGGTCTGTCCTACAATGAGCAGTTCTTC. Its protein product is CASGLDGLSYNEQFF.

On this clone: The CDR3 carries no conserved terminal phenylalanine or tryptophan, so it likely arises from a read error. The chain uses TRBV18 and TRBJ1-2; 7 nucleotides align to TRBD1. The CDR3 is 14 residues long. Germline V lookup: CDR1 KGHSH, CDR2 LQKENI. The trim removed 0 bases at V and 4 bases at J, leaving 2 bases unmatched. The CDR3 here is CASSPPGTAYGYTL. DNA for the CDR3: TGTGCCAGCTCACCACCCGGGACAGCCTATGGCTACACCCTC.

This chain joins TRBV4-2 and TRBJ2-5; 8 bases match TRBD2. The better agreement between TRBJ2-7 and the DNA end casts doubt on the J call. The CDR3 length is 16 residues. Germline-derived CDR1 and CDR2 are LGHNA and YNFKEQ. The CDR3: CASSQDPGGPGYEQYF. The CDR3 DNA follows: TGTGCCAGCAGCCAAGATCCGGGAGGGCCGGGTTACGAGCAGTACTTC.

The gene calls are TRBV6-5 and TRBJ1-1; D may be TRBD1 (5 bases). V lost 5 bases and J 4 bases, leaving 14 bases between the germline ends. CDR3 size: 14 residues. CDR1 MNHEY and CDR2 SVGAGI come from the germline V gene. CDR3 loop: CASSPQGTGTEAFF. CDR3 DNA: TGTGCCAGCAGTCCTCAGGGAACCGGCACTGAAGCTTTCTTT.

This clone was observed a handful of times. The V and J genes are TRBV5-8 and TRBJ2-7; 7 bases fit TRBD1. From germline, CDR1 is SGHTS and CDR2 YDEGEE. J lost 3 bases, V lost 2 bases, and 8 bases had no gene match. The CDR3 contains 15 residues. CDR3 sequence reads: CASSLTGAWGYEQYF. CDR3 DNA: TGTGCCAGCAGCTTAACAGGGGCTTGGGGCTACGAGCAGTACTTC. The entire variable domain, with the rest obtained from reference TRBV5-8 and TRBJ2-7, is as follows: EAGVTQSPTHLIKTRGQQATLRCSPISGHTSVYWYQQALGLGLQFLLWYDEGEERNRGNFPPRFSGRQFPNYSSELNVNALELEDSALYLCASSLTGAWGYEQYFGPGTRLTVT.

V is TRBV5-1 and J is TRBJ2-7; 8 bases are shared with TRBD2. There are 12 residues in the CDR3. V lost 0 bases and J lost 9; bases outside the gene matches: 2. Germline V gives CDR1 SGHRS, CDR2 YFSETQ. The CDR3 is CASSLAGGVQYF. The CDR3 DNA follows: TGCGCCAGCAGCTTGGCCGGGGGGGTGCAGTACTTC.

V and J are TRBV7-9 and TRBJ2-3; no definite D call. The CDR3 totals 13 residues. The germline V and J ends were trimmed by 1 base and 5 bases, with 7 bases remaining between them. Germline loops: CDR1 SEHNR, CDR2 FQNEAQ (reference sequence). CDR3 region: CASSLDGRDTQYF. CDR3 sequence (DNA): TGTGCCAGCAGCTTAGATGGCCGAGATACGCAGTATTTT.

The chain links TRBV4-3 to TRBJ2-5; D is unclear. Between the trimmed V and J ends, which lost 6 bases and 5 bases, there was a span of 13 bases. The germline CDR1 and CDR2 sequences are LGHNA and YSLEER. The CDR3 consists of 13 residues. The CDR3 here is CASRSRSKETQYF. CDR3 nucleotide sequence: TGCGCCAGCAGGTCGAGGAGCAAGGAGACCCAGTACTTC.

CDR3 sequence (DNA): TGTGCCAGCAGCCCGACAGGGTTGGCCCAAGAGACCCAGTACTTC. Translated, it gives CASSPTGLAQETQYF. The V gene is TRBV7-2, the J gene TRBJ2-5; 7 bases agree with TRBD1. This CDR3 is 15 amino acids long. CDR1 is SGHTA, CDR2 FQGNSA, per germline. Trimming cost V 5 bases and J 1 base; bases outside gene matches: 7. Supplemented by reference TRBV7-2 and TRBJ2-5, the full variable domain reads GAGVSQSPSNKVTEKGKDVELRCDPISGHTALYWYRQSLGQGLEFLIYFQGNSAPDKSGLPSDRFSAERTGGSVSTLTIQRTQQEDSAVYLCASSPTGLAQETQYFGPGTRLLVL.

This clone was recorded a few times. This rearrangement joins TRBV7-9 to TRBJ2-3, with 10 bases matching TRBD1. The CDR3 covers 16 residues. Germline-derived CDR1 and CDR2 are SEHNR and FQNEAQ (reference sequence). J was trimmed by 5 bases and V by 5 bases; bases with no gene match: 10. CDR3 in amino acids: CASSPPGTGVLDTQYF. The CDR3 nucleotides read TGTGCCAGCAGCCCTCCGGGGACAGGGGTTTTAGATACGCAGTATTTT.